This record concerns one T cell receptor beta chain sequence. Its antigen is unidentified. V dropped 0 bases and J dropped 5; count of bases not matched to a gene: 4. The germline gives CDR1 SNHLY, CDR2 FYNNEI. There are 15 residues in the CDR3. The sample is drawn from a study of PD-1 blockade in classical Hodgkin lymphoma. Regarding the study as a whole: Reports indicated that newly diagnosed patients had lower baseline TCR diversity than healthy donors did.

Some clones are missing from TCRdb's copy, which holds only in-frame ones; the method was immunoSEQ multiplex PCR. The sample includes under 35,000 clones, more than 80% of them seen just once. This sample's time point: newly diagnosed, previously untreated cHL patient sample. It was by magnetic negative selection that CD4+ T cells were purified from thawed PBMCs. Comparison samples consisted of PBMCs from newly diagnosed, untreated classical Hodgkin lymphoma. The chain couples TRBV2 to TRBJ1-1, with 9 nucleotides matching TRBD1. The receptor comes from a human donor with classical Hodgkin lymphoma. Sequencing was done on a sample of CD4+ T cells from blood. The CDR3: CASSEAGQGWTEAFF. In DNA, the CDR3 is TGTGCCAGCAGTGAAGCGGGACAGGGTTGGACTGAAGCTTTCTTT.